This T cell receptor beta chain is drawn from a study of control samples from healthy donors and cancer patients. This CDR3 spans 12 amino acids. V dropped 4 bases and J dropped 8 bases, with 11 bases sitting between them. Germline V gives CDR1 LGHDT, CDR2 YNNKEL (reference sequence). Generated by immunoSEQ multiplex PCR, the TCRdb table keeps only in-frame clones and is missing some. The sample lists tens of thousands of clones; around 94% were seen once. V is TRBV3-1 (or the pseudogene TRBV3-2) and J is TRBJ1-2, with D unclear. The sequencing input was blood. This clonotype was sampled from a man aged 30 to 39 in good health. The CDR3 reads CASSLQSSGYTF. The CDR3 DNA reads as TGTGCCAGCAGCCTTCAAAGCAGCGGCTACACCTTC.